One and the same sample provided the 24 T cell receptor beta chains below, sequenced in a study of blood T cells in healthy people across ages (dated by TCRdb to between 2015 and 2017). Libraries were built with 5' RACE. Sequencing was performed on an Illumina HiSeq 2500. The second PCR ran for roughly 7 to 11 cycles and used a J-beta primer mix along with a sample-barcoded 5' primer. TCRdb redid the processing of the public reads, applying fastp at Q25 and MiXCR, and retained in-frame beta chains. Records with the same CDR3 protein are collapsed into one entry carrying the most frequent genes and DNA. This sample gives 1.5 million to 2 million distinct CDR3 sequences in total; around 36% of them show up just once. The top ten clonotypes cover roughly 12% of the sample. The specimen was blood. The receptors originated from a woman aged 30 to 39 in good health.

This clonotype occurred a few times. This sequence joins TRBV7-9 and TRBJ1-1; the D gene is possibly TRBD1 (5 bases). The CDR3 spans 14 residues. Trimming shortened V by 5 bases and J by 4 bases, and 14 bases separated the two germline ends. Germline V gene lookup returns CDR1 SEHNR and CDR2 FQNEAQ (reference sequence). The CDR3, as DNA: TGTGCCAGCAGCCCCGGACGGGGACCCACTGAAGCTTTCTTT. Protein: CASSPGRGPTEAFF.

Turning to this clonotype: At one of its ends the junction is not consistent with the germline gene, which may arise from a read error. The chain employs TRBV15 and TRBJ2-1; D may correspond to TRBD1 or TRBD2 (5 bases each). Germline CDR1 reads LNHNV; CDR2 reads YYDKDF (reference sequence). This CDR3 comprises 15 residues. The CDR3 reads CVTSGTPGDGNEQFF. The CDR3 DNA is TGTGTCACCTCCGGGACCCCCGGAGATGGGAATGAGCAGTTCTTC.

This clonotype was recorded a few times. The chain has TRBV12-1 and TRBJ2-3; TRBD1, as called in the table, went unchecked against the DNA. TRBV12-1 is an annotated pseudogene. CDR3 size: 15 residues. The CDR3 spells CASSHRTGAADTQYF. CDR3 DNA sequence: TGTGCCAGCAGCCACCGAACAGGGGCCGCAGATACGCAGTATTTT.

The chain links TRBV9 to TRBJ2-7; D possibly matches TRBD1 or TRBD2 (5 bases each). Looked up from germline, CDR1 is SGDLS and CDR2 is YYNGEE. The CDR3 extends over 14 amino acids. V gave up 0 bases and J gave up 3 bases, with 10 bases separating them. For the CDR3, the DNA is TGTGCCAGCAGCGTAGGAGGGGATGACTACGAGCAGTACTTC. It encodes CASSVGGDDYEQYF.

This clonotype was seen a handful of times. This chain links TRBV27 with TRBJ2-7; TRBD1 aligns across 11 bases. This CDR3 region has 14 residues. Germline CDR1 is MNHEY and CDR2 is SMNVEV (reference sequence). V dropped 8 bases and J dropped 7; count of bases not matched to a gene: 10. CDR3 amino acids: CASESGTGGAEQYF. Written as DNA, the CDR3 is TGTGCCAGCGAGTCAGGGACAGGGGGAGCAGAGCAGTACTTC.

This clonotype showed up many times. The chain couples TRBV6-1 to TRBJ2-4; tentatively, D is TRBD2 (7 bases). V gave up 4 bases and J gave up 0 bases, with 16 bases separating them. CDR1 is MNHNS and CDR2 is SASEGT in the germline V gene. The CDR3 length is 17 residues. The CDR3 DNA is TGTGCCAGCAGTGGTCAGGGGAGGGGGTTAGCCAAAAACATTCAGTACTTC. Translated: CASSGQGRGLAKNIQYF.

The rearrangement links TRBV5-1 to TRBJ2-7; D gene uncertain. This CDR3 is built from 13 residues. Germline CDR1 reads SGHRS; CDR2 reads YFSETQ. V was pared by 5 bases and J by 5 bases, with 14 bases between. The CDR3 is CASSLERGDEQYF. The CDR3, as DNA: TGCGCCAGCAGTCTCGAAAGAGGCGACGAGCAGTACTTC.

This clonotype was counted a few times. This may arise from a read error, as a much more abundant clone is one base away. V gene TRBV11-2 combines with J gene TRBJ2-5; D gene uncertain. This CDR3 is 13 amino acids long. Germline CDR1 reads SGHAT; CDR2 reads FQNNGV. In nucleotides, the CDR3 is TGTGCCAACAGCTTACACGGTAAAGAGACCCAGTACTTC. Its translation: CANSLHGKETQYF.

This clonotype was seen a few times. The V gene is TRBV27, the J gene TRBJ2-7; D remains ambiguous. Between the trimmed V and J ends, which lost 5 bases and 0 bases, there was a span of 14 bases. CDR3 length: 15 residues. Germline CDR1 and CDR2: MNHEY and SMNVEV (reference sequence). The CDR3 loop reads CASSPKGGDSYEQYF. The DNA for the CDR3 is TGTGCCAGCAGTCCTAAAGGCGGAGACTCCTACGAGCAGTACTTC.

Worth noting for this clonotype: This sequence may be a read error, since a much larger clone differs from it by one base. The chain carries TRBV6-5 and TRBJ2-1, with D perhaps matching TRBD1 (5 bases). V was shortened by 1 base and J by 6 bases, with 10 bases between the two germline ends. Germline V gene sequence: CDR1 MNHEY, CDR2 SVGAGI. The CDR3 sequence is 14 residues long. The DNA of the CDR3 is TGTGCCAGCAGTTACTTGCAGGGAAGCAATGAGCAGTTCTTC. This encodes CASSYLQGSNEQFF.

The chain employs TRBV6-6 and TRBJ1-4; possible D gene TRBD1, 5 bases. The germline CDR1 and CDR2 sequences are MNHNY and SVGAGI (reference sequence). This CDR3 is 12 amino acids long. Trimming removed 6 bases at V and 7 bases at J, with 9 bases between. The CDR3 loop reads CASSRQFEKLFF. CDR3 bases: TGTGCCAGCAGCCGACAGTTTGAAAAACTGTTTTTT.

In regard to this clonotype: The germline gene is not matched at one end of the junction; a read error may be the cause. The CDR3 bases are TGTGCCGGCAGTGAGGGCGGGACTAGCGGCTACGAGCAGTACTTC. It codes for CAGSEGGTSGYEQYF. V and J are TRBV2 and TRBJ2-7, with TRBD2 matching 11 bases. The CDR3 runs 15 residues. Germline CDR1 and CDR2: SNHLY and FYNNEI. The whole variable domain, remainder taken from reference TRBV2 and TRBJ2-7, is EPEVTQTPSHQVTQMGQEVILRCVPISNHLYFYWYRQILGQKVEFLVSFYNNEISEKSEIFDDQFSVERPDGSNFTLKIRSTKLEDSAMYFCAGSEGGTSGYEQYFGPGTRLTVT.

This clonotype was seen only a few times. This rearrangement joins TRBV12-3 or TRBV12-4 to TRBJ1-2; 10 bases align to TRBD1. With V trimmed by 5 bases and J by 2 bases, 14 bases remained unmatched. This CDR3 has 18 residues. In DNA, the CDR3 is TGTGCCAGCAGTAGGGGGCCGGGACAGGGGAAAGGAAACTATGGCTACACCTTC. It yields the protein CASSRGPGQGKGNYGYTF.

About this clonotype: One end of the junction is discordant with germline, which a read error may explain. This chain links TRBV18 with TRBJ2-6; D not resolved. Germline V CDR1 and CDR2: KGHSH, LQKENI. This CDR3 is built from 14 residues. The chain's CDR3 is CTSSSTSGANVLTF. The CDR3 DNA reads TGTACCAGCTCATCAACCTCTGGGGCCAACGTCCTGACTTTC.

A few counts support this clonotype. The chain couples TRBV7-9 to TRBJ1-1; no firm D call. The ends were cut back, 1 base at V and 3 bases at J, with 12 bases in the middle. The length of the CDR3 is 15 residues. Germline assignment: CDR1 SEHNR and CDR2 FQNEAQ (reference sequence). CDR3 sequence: CASSLEWGFDTEAFF. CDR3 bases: TGTGCCAGCAGCTTAGAATGGGGTTTCGACACTGAAGCTTTCTTT.

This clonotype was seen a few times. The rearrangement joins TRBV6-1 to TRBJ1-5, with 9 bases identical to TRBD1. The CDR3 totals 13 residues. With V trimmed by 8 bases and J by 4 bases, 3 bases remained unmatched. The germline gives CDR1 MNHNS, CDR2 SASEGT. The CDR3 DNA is TGTGCCAGCGAGGGGACAGGGAATCAGCCCCAGCATTTT. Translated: CASEGTGNQPQHF.

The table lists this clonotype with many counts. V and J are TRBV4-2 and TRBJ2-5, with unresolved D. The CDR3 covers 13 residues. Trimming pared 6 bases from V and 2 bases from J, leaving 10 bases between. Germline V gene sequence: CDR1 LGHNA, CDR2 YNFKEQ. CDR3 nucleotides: TGTGCCAGCAGAAGGACGGAACAAGAGACCCAGTACTTC. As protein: CASRRTEQETQYF.

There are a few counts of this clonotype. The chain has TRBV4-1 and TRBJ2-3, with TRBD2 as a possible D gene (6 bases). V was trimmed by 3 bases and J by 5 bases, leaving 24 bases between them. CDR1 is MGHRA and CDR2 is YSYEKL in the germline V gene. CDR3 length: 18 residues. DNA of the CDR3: TGCGCCAGCAGCCACAAGATTAGGAACGGGAGCTTCGGAGATACGCAGTATTTT. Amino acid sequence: CASSHKIRNGSFGDTQYF.

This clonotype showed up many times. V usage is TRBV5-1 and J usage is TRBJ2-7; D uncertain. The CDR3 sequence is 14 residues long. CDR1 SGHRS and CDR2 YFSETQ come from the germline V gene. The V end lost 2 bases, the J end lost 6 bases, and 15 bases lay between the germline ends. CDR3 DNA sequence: TGCGCCAGCAGCTTCGGGCCCTATTCGGGCGAGCAGTACTTC. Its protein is CASSFGPYSGEQYF.

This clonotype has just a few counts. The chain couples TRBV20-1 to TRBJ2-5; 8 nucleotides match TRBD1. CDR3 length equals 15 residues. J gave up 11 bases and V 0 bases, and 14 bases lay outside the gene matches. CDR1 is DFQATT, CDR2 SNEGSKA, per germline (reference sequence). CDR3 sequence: CSARDFRGRLDEQYF. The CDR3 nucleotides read TGCAGTGCTAGAGATTTCAGGGGGCGCCTCGATGAGCAGTACTTC.

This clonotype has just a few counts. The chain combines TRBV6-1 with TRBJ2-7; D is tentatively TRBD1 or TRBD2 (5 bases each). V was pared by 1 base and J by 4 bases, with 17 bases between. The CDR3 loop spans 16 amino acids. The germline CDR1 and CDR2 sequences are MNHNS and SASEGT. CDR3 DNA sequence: TGTGCCAGCAGTGAAGTCAGAGGGGCAGTCGGTTACGAGCAGTACTTC. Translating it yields CASSEVRGAVGYEQYF.

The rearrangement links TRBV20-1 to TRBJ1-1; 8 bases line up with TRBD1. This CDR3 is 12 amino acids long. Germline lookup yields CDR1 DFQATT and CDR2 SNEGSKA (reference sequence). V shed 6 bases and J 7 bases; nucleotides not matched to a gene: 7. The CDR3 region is CSARGQVIEAFF. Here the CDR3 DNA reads TGCAGTGCCCGGGGACAGGTGATTGAAGCTTTCTTT.

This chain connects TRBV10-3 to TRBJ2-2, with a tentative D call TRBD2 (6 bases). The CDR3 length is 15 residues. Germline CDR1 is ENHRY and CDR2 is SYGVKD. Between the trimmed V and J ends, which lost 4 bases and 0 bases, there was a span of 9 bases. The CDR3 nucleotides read TGTGCCATCAGTGTATCGGGGGCGAACACCGGGGAGCTGTTTTTT. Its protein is CAISVSGANTGELFF.

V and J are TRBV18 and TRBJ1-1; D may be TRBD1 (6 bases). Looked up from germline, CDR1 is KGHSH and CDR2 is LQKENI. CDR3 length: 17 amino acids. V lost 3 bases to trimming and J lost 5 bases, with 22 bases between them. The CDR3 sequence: CASSPIQQGPGGTEAFF. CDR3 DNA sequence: TGTGCCAGCTCACCCATACAACAGGGCCCGGGGGGGACTGAAGCTTTCTTT.